This is a list of T cell receptor beta chains from one sample in a study of yellow fever vaccine responses in identical twins. TCRdb processed the RT-PCR reads anew with MiXCR; each CDR3 protein has one entry. This table holds 650 to 800 distinct CDR3 sequences, approximately 90% found once. The sample was T cells from blood (PBMCs), unsorted or a sorted subset (not recorded which), taken before or after yellow fever vaccination (not recorded which). Source of these receptors: a female donor who received the yellow fever vaccine. CDR3s leave out the opening cysteine and the closing phenylalanine or tryptophan. A D gene is named only where the DNA matches it firmly.

TRBJ2-1 - TRBV7-3 ASRSPGTYNEQF
TRBJ1-6 - TRBV6-5 ASSYRWVDSYNSPLH
TRBJ2-7 - TRBV29-1 SVRRQGSYEQY
TRBJ1-2 - TRBV13 ASFLNSGYGYT
TRBJ1-4 - TRBV18 ASSPAGEGGEKLF
TRBJ1-4 TRBD1 TRBV7-6 ASSSTGGGEKLF
TRBJ1-6 - TRBV6-1 ASSRGNYNSPLH
TRBJ2-3 - TRBV4-2 ASSQAALQGASTDTQY
TRBJ2-2 - TRBV11-1 ASSLAGRNTGELF
TRBJ1-1 - TRBV29-1 SVLQQGGWSYEAF
TRBJ1-6 TRBD1 TRBV7-9 ASSQGLTGLNSPLH
TRBJ1-2 - TRBV13 AGQNTLNYGYT
TRBJ2-7 - TRBV7-9 ASSLQSYEQY
TRBJ2-1 TRBD2 TRBV7-6 ASSLVGGDEQF
TRBJ2-3 TRBD2 TRBV3-1 ASSQEVLAGSPTDTQY
TRBJ1-5 - TRBV12-3/TRBV12-4 ASSPGARGNQPQH
TRBJ2-2 TRBD2 TRBV11-2 ASSLLAVNTGELF
TRBJ2-2 - TRBV19 ASSRANGDTGELF
TRBJ1-2 - TRBV4-1 ASSQPNPRYYGYT
TRBJ1-1 - TRBV10-1 ASSVTSEAAEAF
TRBJ1-2 - TRBV10-3 AISSPGIYGYT
TRBJ1-1 - TRBV5-1 ASTPIPNTEAF
TRBJ2-5 TRBD2 TRBV9 ASSVATSGSGIETQY
TRBJ1-2 - TRBV27 ASSYHGYT
TRBJ2-1 TRBD2 TRBV4-3 ASSQGSNGRNLRNEQF
TRBJ2-3 - TRBV13 ASSITDGNADTQY
TRBJ1-2 - TRBV10-3 AISVQHLEGYT
TRBJ1-1 - TRBV7-9 ASSLVGRVTEAF
TRBJ2-1 - TRBV4-1 ASSQDGQPGDEQF
TRBJ1-5 - TRBV27 ASSFERSNQPQH
TRBJ2-1 TRBD2 TRBV11-3 ASSSGLAGGRVYNEQF
TRBJ1-1 - TRBV19 ASRLPGRLNTEAF
TRBJ2-1 TRBD1 TRBV2 ASSRGTGESSYNEQF
TRBJ2-3 TRBD2 TRBV11-3 ASSAYGTSGADTQY
TRBJ1-2 TRBD1 TRBV7-9 ASSFAGGSDGYT
TRBJ2-1 - TRBV11-1 ASSLGESRNEQF
TRBJ1-2 - TRBV10-3 AISEYTGTNYGYT